Following are 31 T cell receptor beta chains from one sample sequenced in a study of T cells after yellow fever vaccination. TCRdb redid the calling of the 5' RACE reads with MiXCR, one entry per CDR3 protein. The table includes roughly 310,000 distinct CDR3 sequences, 3.6% detected once. The sequencing here drew on PBMCs, taken on the day of the yellow fever booster vaccination. These receptors all stem from a man younger than 30 who received the YFV17D yellow fever vaccine.

This clonotype was seen ten or more times. V is TRBV7-9 and J is TRBJ1-2, with D unclear. In germline, CDR1 is SEHNR, CDR2 FQNEAQ (reference sequence). V was shortened by 4 bases and J by 1 base, with 7 bases between the two germline ends. This CDR3 has 13 amino acids. The CDR3 region is CASSSDINYGYTF. Written as DNA, the CDR3 is TGTGCCAGCAGCTCGGATATTAACTATGGCTACACCTTC.

This clonotype occurred many times. V usage is TRBV12-3 or TRBV12-4 and J usage is TRBJ2-1, with a tentative D call TRBD2 (5 bases). Trimming removed 3 bases at V and 6 bases at J, with 18 bases between. CDR3 length: 16 amino acids. The CDR3 DNA sequence: TGTGCCAGCAGTTTCTTAATAGGGTATCGGGGCAATGAGCAGTTCTTC. This codes for CASSFLIGYRGNEQFF.

In its sample, this clonotype was seen many times. In nucleotides, the CDR3 is TGTGCCAGCATCCTTGTAGGGGGCGATGAGCAGTTCTTC. Protein product: CASILVGGDEQFF. The chain employs TRBV5-6 and TRBJ2-1; 7 bases are a match to TRBD1. From germline, CDR1 is SGHDT and CDR2 YYEEEE. This CDR3 has 13 amino acids. Losses at the gene ends were 6 bases for V and 8 bases for J; bases not matched to a gene: 8.

The gene calls are TRBV9 and TRBJ2-3; 12 positions agree with TRBD2. The V and J ends lost 3 bases and 6 bases, in that order; junction bases with no gene match: 20. The CDR3 spans 20 residues. Germline V CDR1 and CDR2: SGDLS, YYNGEE. In DNA, the CDR3 is TGTGCCAGCAGCGCCCGAACTAGCGGGGGGAGCAAAGTATCCCCCGATACGCAGTATTTT. Protein: CASSARTSGGSKVSPDTQYF.

This clonotype was detected ten times or more. This CDR3 is CASTSGGSNTGELFF. Here the CDR3 DNA reads TGTGCCAGCACCTCGGGGGGCTCGAACACCGGGGAGCTGTTTTTT. This sequence joins TRBV12-3 or TRBV12-4 and TRBJ2-2; possible D gene TRBD2, 7 bases. The CDR3 consists of 15 residues. Between the trimmed V and J ends, which lost 7 bases and 0 bases, there was a span of 12 bases.

This clonotype was recorded at least ten times. The J gene is TRBJ1-1, the V gene TRBV7-2, with D perhaps matching TRBD1 (5 bases). V was trimmed by 1 base and J by 3 bases, leaving 18 bases between them. The CDR3 sequence is 17 residues long. Looked up from germline, CDR1 is SGHTA and CDR2 is FQGNSA. CDR3 region: CASSLDLGGLFYTEAFF. The CDR3 nucleotides are TGTGCCAGCAGCTTAGATCTGGGGGGTCTTTTTTACACTGAAGCTTTCTTT.

V usage is TRBV27 and J usage is TRBJ1-2; D not resolved. V lost 2 bases to trimming and J lost 7 bases, with 8 bases between them. The CDR3 extends over 12 amino acids. Germline lookup yields CDR1 MNHEY and CDR2 SMNVEV (reference sequence). In DNA form, the CDR3 reads TGTGCCAGCAGTTTAGGGTCGGGTGGCTACACCTTC. Its protein is CASSLGSGGYTF.

The V call is TRBV12-3 or TRBV12-4, the J call TRBJ2-7; 10 bases fit TRBD1. This CDR3 has 14 residues. J lost 3 bases, V lost 6 bases, and 5 bases had no gene match. DNA for the CDR3: TGTGCCAGCAGCTGGGACAGGGGAGACTACGAGCAGTACGTC. Protein sequence: CASSWDRGDYEQYV.

This clonotype was seen at least ten times. This chain uses TRBV5-1 with TRBJ2-2, with 7 bases lining up with TRBD2. The CDR3 has 14 residues. The germline gives CDR1 SGHRS, CDR2 YFSETQ. V dropped 0 bases and J dropped 6; count of bases not matched to a gene: 2. CDR3: CASSLDGLAGELFF. The CDR3 DNA reads TGCGCCAGCAGCTTGGATGGACTAGCCGGGGAGCTGTTTTTT.

The chain uses TRBV10-3 and TRBJ1-3, with 10 bases lining up with TRBD1. This CDR3 has 17 residues. V dropped 11 bases and J dropped 0; count of bases not matched to a gene: 13. In germline, CDR1 is ENHRY, CDR2 SYGVKD. Here the CDR3 DNA reads TGTGCCTCCGGGACAGGGGATCAACTCCACTCTGGAAACACCATATATTTT. This translates into CASGTGDQLHSGNTIYF.

This chain links TRBV6-5 with TRBJ2-1; D is undetermined. Trimming left V 8 bases short and J 8 bases short, with 7 bases between. Germline CDR1 and CDR2: MNHEY and SVGAGI. The CDR3 spans 10 residues. The CDR3 region has the DNA TGTGCCAGCTACGGCGATGAGCAGTTCTTC. It translates to CASYGDEQFF.

This clonotype was seen many times. The rearrangement links TRBV12-3 or TRBV12-4 to TRBJ1-2; 8 bases align to TRBD1. CDR3 length equals 14 residues. V shed 6 bases and J 4 bases; nucleotides not matched to a gene: 7. CDR3 loop: CASRSGTGFYGYTF. The CDR3 DNA is TGTGCCAGCAGGTCCGGGACAGGTTTCTATGGCTACACCTTC.

This clonotype was counted only a few times. The genes are TRBV20-1 and TRBJ2-5; tentative D call: TRBD2 (6 bases). The CDR3 loop spans 15 amino acids. Germline V gene lookup returns CDR1 DFQATT and CDR2 SNEGSKA (reference sequence). V shed 5 bases and J shed 2 bases, with 18 bases lying between them. In DNA, the CDR3 is TGCAGTGCTCCGATTCCTGGGGGGATACAAGAGACCCAGTACTTC. Protein product: CSAPIPGGIQETQYF.

Ten or more counts support this clonotype. The chain employs TRBV20-1 and TRBJ2-2; D is undetermined. V was pared by 3 bases and J by 1 base, with 9 bases between. The CDR3 runs 14 residues. CDR1 and CDR2 (germline): DFQATT, SNEGSKA (reference sequence). The CDR3 region has the DNA TGCAGTGCTAGGGCCCAAGGGAACACCGGGGAGCTGTTTTTT. Its protein is CSARAQGNTGELFF.

There are many counts of this clonotype. The CDR3 loop reads CASSLDQGFTEAFF. As DNA, the CDR3 is TGCGCCAGCAGCTTGGATCAGGGGTTCACTGAAGCTTTCTTT. The rearrangement joins TRBV5-1 to TRBJ1-1; D perhaps matches TRBD1 (6 bases). Trimming removed 0 bases from V and 4 bases from J, with 10 bases in between. The length of the CDR3 is 14 residues. The germline V gene has CDR1 SGHRS and CDR2 YFSETQ.

This clonotype was seen ten or more times. The chain carries TRBV12-3 or TRBV12-4 and TRBJ1-4; D not resolved. This CDR3 has 14 residues. V dropped 8 bases and J dropped 7 bases, with 17 bases sitting between them. The CDR3 bases are TGTGCCAGCCGGGGAATCCCCACGGGTGAAAAACTGTTTTTT. Its protein is CASRGIPTGEKLFF.

Ten or more counts support this clonotype. Here the CDR3 DNA reads TGTGCCAGCATCGGACTAGCGGGGTCCGCGAACACCGGGGAGCTGTTTTTT. Amino acids: CASIGLAGSANTGELFF. J is TRBJ2-2 and V is TRBV6-6, with 12 bases fitting TRBD2. CDR1 and CDR2 (germline): MNHNY, SVGAGI (reference sequence). The CDR3 runs to 17 residues. J lost 0 bases, V lost 7 bases, and 6 bases had no gene match.

This rearrangement joins TRBV29-1 to TRBJ2-3, with 9 bases fitting TRBD1. Germline values: CDR1 SQVTM, CDR2 ANQGSEA. The CDR3 totals 14 residues. V was clipped by 3 bases and J by 3 bases; unmatched bases: 4. The CDR3 loop is CSVEPGTGTDTQYF. The CDR3 DNA reads as TGCAGCGTTGAGCCAGGGACAGGGACAGATACGCAGTATTTT.

This clonotype was observed a handful of times. The V and J genes are TRBV12-3 or TRBV12-4 and TRBJ2-3; 8 bases are shared with TRBD1. The CDR3 has 15 residues. V shed 6 bases, J shed 4 bases, and the junction held 9 bases outside the gene matches. CDR3 in amino acids: CASRSDRVVADTQYF. CDR3 sequence (DNA): TGTGCCAGCAGATCGGACAGGGTTGTTGCAGATACGCAGTATTTT.

This clonotype was observed at least ten times. V and J are TRBV29-1 and TRBJ1-1, with no clear D. The V end lost 2 bases, the J end lost 4 bases, and 11 bases lay between the germline ends. CDR3 size: 13 residues. Germline CDR1 reads SQVTM; CDR2 reads ANQGSEA. The CDR3 DNA is TGCAGCGTTGAACCGGGCCTGGTCACTGAAGCTTTCTTT. Translation: CSVEPGLVTEAFF.

The chain uses TRBV25-1 and TRBJ2-7; D is uncertain. The CDR3 is made up of 13 amino acids. Germline CDR1 reads MGHDK; CDR2 reads SYGVNS. Trimming stripped 3 bases from V and 3 bases from J, with 9 bases between. The chain's CDR3 is CASSEGSIYEQYF. CDR3 nucleotides: TGTGCCAGCAGTGAGGGTAGTATCTACGAGCAGTACTTC.

This chain uses TRBV5-4 with TRBJ2-3, with 8 bases that match TRBD2. This CDR3 has 16 amino acids. The ends lost 7 bases at V and 0 bases at J; junction bases unmatched: 10. Per the germline V gene, CDR1 is SGHNT and CDR2 is YYREEE (reference sequence). In DNA, the CDR3 is TGTGCCAGCGTACCCGGGGGGGCGCGAAGCACAGATACGCAGTATTTT. Amino acids: CASVPGGARSTDTQYF.

This clonotype came up many times. The rearrangement joins TRBV5-1 to TRBJ2-3; TRBD2 aligns across 11 bases. The CDR3 is 16 amino acids. Per the germline V gene, CDR1 is SGHRS and CDR2 is YFSETQ. J gave up 7 bases and V 0 bases, and 7 bases lay outside the gene matches. The CDR3 region is CASSLEILAGDNTQYF. In DNA form, the CDR3 reads TGCGCCAGCAGCTTGGAGATACTAGCGGGGGATAATACGCAGTATTTT.

The chain employs TRBV14 and TRBJ2-5; the match to TRBD2 covers 9 bases. Germline V gives CDR1 SGHDN, CDR2 FVKESK. V lost 1 base to trimming and J lost 0 bases; unmatched junction nucleotides: 3. The CDR3 contains 16 residues. The CDR3 here is CASSQVSGGYQETQYF. The CDR3 nucleotides read TGTGCCAGCAGCCAAGTCAGCGGGGGGTACCAAGAGACCCAGTACTTC.

This clonotype has a handful of counts. The chain recombines TRBV6-2 or TRBV6-3 with TRBJ2-4; D gene uncertain. There are 13 residues in the CDR3. Germline V gene lookup returns CDR1 MNHEY and CDR2 SVGEGT. V dropped 6 bases and J dropped 6 bases, with 12 bases sitting between them. The CDR3 region is CASRYSYLNIQYF. Written as DNA, the CDR3 is TGTGCCAGCAGATACAGCTACCTAAACATTCAGTACTTC.

Ten or more counts support this clonotype. The J gene is TRBJ2-7, the V gene TRBV12-3 or TRBV12-4; D not certain. The ends were cut back, 5 bases at V and 6 bases at J, with 17 bases in the middle. The CDR3 extends over 14 amino acids. This CDR3 reads CASSTWTGSPEQYF. CDR3 DNA: TGTGCCAGCAGTACATGGACCGGGTCTCCCGAGCAGTACTTC.

This clonotype was counted only a few times. V gene TRBV4-1 combines with J gene TRBJ1-2; D is undetermined. The ends were cut back, 4 bases at V and 5 bases at J, with 11 bases in the middle. This CDR3 is 13 amino acids long. Per the germline V gene, CDR1 is MGHRA and CDR2 is YSYEKL. The CDR3 region has the DNA TGCGCCAGCAGCCTGGACCCGAAGTATGGCTACACCTTC. It yields the protein CASSLDPKYGYTF.

This clonotype has only a few counts. This chain joins TRBV7-9 and TRBJ2-6; the D gene is possibly TRBD1 (6 bases). Per germline, CDR1 SEHNR and CDR2 FQNEAQ (reference sequence). The CDR3 length is 17 residues. V gave up 4 bases and J gave up 0 bases, with 13 bases separating them. The CDR3: CASSWGPQSSGANVLTF. CDR3 DNA sequence: TGTGCCAGCAGCTGGGGGCCACAGAGCTCTGGGGCCAACGTCCTGACTTTC.

This clonotype appeared a few times. The chain has TRBV4-3 and TRBJ1-2, with 8 bases identical to TRBD1. Germline V CDR1 and CDR2: LGHNA, YSLEER. The CDR3 has 14 amino acids. V dropped 3 bases and J dropped 8; count of bases not matched to a gene: 8. DNA for the CDR3: TGCGCCAGCAGCCACTACCCGACAGGGGCGGGCTACACCTTC. As protein: CASSHYPTGAGYTF.

V gene TRBV20-1 combines with J gene TRBJ1-4; TRBD1 is a possible D gene (5 bases). CDR3 length: 13 residues. V was cut by 5 bases and J by 8 bases, with 15 bases left in between. Germline CDR1 is DFQATT and CDR2 is SNEGSKA (reference sequence). CDR3 residues: CSAQPGLEEKLFF. CDR3 in DNA: TGCAGTGCTCAACCAGGGCTGGAGGAAAAACTGTTTTTT.

Written as DNA, the CDR3 is TGTGCCGGATCTGGGGGTTGGGGCACAGATACGCAGTATTTT. Amino acids: CAGSGGWGTDTQYF. The chain recombines TRBV28 with TRBJ2-3; tentatively, D is TRBD1 or TRBD2 (5 bases each). The CDR3 is 14 residues long. Trimming took off 11 bases at V and 1 base at J, with 16 bases between the two ends. Germline V gene sequence: CDR1 MDHEN, CDR2 SYDVKM.